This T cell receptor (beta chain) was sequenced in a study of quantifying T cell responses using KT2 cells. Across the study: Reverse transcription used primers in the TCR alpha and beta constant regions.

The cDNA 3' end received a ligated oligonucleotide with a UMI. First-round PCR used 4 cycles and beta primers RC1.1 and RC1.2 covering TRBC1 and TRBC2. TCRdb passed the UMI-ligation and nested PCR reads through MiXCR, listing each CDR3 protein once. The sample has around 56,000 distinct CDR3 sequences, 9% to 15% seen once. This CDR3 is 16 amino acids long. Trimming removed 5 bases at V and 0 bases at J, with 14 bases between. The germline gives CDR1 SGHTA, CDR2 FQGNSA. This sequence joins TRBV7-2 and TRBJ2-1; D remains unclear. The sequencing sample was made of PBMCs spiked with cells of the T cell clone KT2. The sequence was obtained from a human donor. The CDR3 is CASSPDAQVSYNEQFF. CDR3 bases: TGTGCCAGCAGCCCTGACGCGCAGGTCTCCTACAATGAGCAGTTCTTC. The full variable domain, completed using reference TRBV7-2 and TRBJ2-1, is GAGVSQSPSNKVTEKGKDVELRCDPISGHTALYWYRQSLGQGLEFLIYFQGNSAPDKSGLPSDRFSAERTGGSVSTLTIQRTQQEDSAVYLCASSPDAQVSYNEQFFGPGTRLTVL.